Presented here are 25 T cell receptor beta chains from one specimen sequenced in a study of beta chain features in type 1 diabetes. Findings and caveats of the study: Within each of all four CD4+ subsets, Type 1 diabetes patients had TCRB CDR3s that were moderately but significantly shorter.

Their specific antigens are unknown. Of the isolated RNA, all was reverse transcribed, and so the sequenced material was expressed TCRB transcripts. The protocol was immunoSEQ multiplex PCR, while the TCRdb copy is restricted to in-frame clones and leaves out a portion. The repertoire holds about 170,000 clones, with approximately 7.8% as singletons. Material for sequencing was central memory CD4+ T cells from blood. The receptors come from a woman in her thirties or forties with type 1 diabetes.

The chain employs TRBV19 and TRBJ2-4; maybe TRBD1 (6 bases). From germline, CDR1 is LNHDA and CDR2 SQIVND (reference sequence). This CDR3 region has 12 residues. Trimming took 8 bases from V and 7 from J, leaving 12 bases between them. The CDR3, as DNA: TGTGCCAGTGGCGAGGGGGAGAACATTCAGTACTTC. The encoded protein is CASGEGENIQYF.

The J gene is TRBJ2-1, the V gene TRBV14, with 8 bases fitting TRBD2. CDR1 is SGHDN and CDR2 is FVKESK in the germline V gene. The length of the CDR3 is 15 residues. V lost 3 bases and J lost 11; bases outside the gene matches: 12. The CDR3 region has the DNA TGTGCCAGCAGCCAGGACGGGAGGGCCAACATTAAGCAGTTCTTC. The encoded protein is CASSQDGRANIKQFF.

The CDR3 sequence is CAWSLGRGRGGYTF. CDR3 bases: TGTGCCTGGAGTCTGGGAAGGGGGCGAGGGGGCTACACCTTC. The V and J genes are TRBV30 and TRBJ1-2; 7 bases line up with TRBD1. The V and J ends lost 2 bases and 8 bases, in that order; junction bases with no gene match: 11. The CDR3 sequence is 14 residues long. Germline V gene sequence: CDR1 GTSNPN, CDR2 SVGIG (reference sequence).

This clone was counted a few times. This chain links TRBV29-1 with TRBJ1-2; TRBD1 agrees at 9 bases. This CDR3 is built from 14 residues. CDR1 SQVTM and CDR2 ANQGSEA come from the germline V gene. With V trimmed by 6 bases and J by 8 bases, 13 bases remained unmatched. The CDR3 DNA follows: TGCAGCGTAGACAAGACAGGGGGGGTCGGCGGCTACACCTTC. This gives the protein CSVDKTGGVGGYTF.

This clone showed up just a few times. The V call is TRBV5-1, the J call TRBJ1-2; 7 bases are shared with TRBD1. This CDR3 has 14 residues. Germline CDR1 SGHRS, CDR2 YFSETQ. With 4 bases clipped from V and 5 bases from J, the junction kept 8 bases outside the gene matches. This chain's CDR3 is CASSAGQEPYGYTF. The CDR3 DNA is TGCGCCAGCAGCGCTGGACAGGAACCTTATGGCTACACCTTC.

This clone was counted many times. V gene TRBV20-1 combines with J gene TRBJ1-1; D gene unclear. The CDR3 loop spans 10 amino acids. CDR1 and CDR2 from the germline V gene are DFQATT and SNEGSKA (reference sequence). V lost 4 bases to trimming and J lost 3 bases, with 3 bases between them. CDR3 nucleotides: TGCAGTGCTACAGACACTGAAGCTTTCTTT. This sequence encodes CSATDTEAFF.

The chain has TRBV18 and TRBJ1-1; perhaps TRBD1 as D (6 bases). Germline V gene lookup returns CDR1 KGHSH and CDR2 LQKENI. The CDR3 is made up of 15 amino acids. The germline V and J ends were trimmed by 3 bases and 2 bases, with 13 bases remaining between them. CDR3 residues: CASSPVRGGNTEAFF. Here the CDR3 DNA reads TGTGCCAGCTCACCGGTCAGGGGCGGAAACACTGAAGCTTTCTTT.

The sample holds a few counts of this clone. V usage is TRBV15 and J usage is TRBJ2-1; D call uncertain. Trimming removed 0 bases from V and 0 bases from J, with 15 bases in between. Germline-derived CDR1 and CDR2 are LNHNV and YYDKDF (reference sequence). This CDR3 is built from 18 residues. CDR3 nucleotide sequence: TGTGCCACCAGCAGAGATCGCCCTTCTTCAGTCTCCTACAATGAGCAGTTCTTC. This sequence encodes CATSRDRPSSVSYNEQFF.

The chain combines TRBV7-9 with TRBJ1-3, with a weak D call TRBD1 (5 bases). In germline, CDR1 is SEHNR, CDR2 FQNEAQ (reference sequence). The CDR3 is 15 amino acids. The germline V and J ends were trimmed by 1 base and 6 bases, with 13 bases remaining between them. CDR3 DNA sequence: TGTGCCAGCAGCTTAGACAGGTCTTCAGAAAACACCATATATTTT. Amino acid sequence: CASSLDRSSENTIYF.

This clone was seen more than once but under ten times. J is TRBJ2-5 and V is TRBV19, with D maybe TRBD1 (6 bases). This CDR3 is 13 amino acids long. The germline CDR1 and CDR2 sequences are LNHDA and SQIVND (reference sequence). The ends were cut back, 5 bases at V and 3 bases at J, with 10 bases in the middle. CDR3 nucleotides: TGTGCCAGTAGTCGGAACAGGGAAGAGACCCAGTACTTC. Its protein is CASSRNREETQYF.

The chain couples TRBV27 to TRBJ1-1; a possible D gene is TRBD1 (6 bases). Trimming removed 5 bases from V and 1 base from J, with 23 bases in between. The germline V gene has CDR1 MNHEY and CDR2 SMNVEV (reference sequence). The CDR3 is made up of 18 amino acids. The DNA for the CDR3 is TGTGCCAGCAGTCCCCTCTCCCCGGGGGGGGCCAGGAACACTGAAGCTTTCTTT. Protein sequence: CASSPLSPGGARNTEAFF.

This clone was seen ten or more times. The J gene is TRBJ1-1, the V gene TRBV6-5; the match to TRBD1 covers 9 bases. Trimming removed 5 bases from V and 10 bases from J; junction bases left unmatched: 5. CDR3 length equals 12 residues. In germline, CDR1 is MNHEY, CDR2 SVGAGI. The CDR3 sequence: CASSTRTGVAFF. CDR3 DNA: TGTGCCAGCAGTACCCGGACAGGGGTAGCTTTCTTT.

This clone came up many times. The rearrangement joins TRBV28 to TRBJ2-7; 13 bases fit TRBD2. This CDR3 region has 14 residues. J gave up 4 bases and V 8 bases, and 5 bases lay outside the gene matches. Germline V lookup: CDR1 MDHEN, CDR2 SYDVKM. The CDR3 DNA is TGTGCCAGCGAGACTAGCGGGAGGTCTTACGAGCAGTACTTC. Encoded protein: CASETSGRSYEQYF.

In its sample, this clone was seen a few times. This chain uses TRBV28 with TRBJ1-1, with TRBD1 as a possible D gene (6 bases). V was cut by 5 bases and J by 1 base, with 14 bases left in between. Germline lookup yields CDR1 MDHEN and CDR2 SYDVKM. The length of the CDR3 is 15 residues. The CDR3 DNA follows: TGTGCCAGCAGTCACGGTGACAGGCGGAACACTGAAGCTTTCTTT. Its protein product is CASSHGDRRNTEAFF.

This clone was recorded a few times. In nucleotides, the CDR3 is TGTGCCAGCAGCCTGACTAGGGAATATGGCTACACCTTC. Amino acids: CASSLTREYGYTF. J is TRBJ1-2 and V is TRBV5-4; D unclear. This CDR3 comprises 13 residues. Trimming removed 4 bases from V and 5 bases from J, with 12 bases in between. Per germline, CDR1 SGHNT and CDR2 YYREEE (reference sequence).

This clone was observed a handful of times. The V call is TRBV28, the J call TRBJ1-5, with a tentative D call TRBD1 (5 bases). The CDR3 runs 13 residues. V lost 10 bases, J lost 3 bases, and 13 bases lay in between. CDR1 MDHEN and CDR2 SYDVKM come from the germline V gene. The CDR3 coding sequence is TGTGCCACCGTACGACAGTTCAATCAGCCCCAGCATTTT. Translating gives CATVRQFNQPQHF.

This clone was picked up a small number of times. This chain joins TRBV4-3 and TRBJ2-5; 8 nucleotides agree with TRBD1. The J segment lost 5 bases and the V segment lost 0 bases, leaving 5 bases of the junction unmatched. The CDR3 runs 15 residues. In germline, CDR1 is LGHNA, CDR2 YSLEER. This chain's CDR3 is CASSQEGDRGETQYF. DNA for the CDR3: TGCGCCAGCAGCCAAGAAGGAGACAGGGGTGAGACCCAGTACTTC.

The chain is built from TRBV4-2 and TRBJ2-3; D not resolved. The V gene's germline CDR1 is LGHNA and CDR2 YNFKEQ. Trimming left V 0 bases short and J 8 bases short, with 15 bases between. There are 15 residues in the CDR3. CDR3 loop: CASSQEEQPSGTQYF. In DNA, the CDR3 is TGTGCCAGCAGCCAAGAAGAGCAGCCTTCGGGTACGCAGTATTTT.

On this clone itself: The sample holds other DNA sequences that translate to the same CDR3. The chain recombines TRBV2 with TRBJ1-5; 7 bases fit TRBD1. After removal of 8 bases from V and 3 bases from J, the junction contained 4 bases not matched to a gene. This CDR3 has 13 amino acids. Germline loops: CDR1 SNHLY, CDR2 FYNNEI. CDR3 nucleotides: TGTGCCAGCTCGGGACAGATCAATCAGCCCCAGCATTTT. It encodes CASSGQINQPQHF.

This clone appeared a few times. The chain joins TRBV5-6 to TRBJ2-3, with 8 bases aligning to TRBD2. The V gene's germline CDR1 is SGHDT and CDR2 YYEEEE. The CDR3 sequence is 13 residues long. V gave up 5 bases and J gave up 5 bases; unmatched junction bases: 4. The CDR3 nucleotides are TGTGCCAGCAGTCCCGGGACTAGAGATACGCAGTATTTT. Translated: CASSPGTRDTQYF.

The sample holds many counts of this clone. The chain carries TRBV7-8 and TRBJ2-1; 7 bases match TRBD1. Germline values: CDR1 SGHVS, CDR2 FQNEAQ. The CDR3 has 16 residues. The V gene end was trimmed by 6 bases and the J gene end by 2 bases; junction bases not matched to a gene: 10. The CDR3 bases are TGTGCCAGCAGAGTCACCGGGACAGAAACCTACAATGAGCAGTTCTTC. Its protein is CASRVTGTETYNEQFF.

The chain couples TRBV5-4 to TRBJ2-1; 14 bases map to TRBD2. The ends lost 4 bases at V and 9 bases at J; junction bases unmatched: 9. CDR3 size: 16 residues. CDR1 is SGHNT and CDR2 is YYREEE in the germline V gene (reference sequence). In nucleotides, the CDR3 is TGTGCCAGCAGCGGTTACGGGACTAGCGGGAGTGTTGAGCAGTTCTTC. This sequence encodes CASSGYGTSGSVEQFF.

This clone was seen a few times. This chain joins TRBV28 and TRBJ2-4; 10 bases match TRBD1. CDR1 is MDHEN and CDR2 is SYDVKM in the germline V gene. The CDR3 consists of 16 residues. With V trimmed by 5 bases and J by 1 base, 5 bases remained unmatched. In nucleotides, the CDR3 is TGTGCCAGCAGTCTTCCGGGACAGGGGGCCAAAAACATTCAGTACTTC. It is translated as CASSLPGQGAKNIQYF.

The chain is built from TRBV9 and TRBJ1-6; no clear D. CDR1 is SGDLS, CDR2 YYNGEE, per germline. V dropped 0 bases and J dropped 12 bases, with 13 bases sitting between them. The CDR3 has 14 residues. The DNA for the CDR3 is TGTGCCAGCAGCGTAGAACAGTCCGAGGGACCCCTCCACTTT. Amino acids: CASSVEQSEGPLHF.

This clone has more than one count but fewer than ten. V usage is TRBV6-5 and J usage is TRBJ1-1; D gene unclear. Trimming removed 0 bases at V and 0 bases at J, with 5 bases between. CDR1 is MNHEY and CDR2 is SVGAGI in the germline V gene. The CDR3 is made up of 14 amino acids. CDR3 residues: CASSYSAVNTEAFF. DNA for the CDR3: TGTGCCAGCAGTTACTCGGCGGTGAACACTGAAGCTTTCTTT.